This TCR beta chain was documented in a study of blood T cell repertoires in COVID-19. Germline assignment: CDR1 SGDLS and CDR2 YYNGEE. CDR3 length equals 15 residues. V lost 3 bases, J lost 2 bases, and 6 bases stayed unmatched. TCRdb's copy holds only in-frame clones and misses some; the assay was immunoSEQ multiplex PCR. The repertoire consists of about 42,000 clones, with roughly 88% occurring once and the leading ten covering about 2.4%. The table lists this clone with a few counts. The clonotype was recovered from a human donor in a cohort sampled during active COVID-19. The J gene is TRBJ2-3, the V gene TRBV9; 7 positions agree with TRBD1. The sequencing input was peripheral blood. In DNA form, the CDR3 reads TGTGCCAGCAGCGCCCGGACAGGACCCACAGATACGCAGTATTTT. This sequence encodes CASSARTGPTDTQYF.